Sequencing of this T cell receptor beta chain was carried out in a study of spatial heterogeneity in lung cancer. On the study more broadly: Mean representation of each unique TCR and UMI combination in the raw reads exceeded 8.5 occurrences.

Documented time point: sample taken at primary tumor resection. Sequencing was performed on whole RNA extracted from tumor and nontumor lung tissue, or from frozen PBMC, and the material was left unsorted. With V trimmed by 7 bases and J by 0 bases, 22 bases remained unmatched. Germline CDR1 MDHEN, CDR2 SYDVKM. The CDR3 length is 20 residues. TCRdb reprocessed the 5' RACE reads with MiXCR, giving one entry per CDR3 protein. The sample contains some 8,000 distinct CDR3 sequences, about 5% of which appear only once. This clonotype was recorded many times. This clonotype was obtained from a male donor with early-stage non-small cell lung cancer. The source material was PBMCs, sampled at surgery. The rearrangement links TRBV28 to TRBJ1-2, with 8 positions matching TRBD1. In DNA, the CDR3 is TGTGCCAGCAACCCCGGGACAGGCGCTTTGAACCCCTCCTCTAACTATGGCTACACCTTC. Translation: CASNPGTGALNPSSNYGYTF.